These T cell receptor beta chains were read from a single sample in a study of cytomegalovirus exposure and HLA in healthy donors. Sequencing was performed with immunoSEQ multiplex PCR; in TCRdb, only in-frame clones are kept and a portion is missing. The repertoire table contains 150,000 to 200,000 clones. The sequencing input was PBMCs. These TCRs come from a man between 25 and 39 years old in good health and CMV-seronegative. CDR3s include the opening cysteine and the closing phenylalanine or tryptophan. The D gene is left open where the match is weak.

V gene	D gene	J gene	CDR3 DNA	CDR3 protein
TRBV11-3	TRBD2	TRBJ2-5	TGTGCCAGCAGCTCAAGTAGCGGGAGCGTAGAGACCCAGTACTTC	CASSSSSGSVETQYF
TRBV7-9	-	TRBJ2-7	TGTGCCAGCAGCCGCGGAGAGACCTACGAGCAGTACTTC	CASSRGETYEQYF
TRBV6-5	-	TRBJ2-7	TGTGCCAGCAGTCAAGACAGCCCCTACGAGCAGTACTTC	CASSQDSPYEQYF
TRBV23-1	TRBD1	TRBJ1-1	TGCGCCAGCAGGCAGGGGGCGCGAACTGAAGCTTTCTTT	CASRQGARTEAFF
TRBV6-5	TRBD2	TRBJ2-1	TGTGCCAGCAGTTACTCAAGGCGCGGGAGGTTCAATGAGCAGTTCTTC	CASSYSRRGRFNEQFF
TRBV2	-	TRBJ2-3	TGTGCCAGCATAAGAACCCCGAGACTAGGTACGCAGTATTTT	CASIRTPRLGTQYF
TRBV5-1	-	TRBJ1-3	TGCGCCAGCAGTCCACTCGGGCAGGGCGCGAACACCATATATTTT	CASSPLGQGANTIYF
TRBV15	TRBD1	TRBJ2-7	TGTGCCACCAGCAGAGGGGGGAGACAGGGGGGAACTTACGAGCAGTACTTC	CATSRGGRQGGTYEQYF
TRBV11-1	TRBD1	TRBJ1-4	TGTGCCAGCAGCACCCGCGGGACAGGGGGTGAAAAACTGTTTTTT	CASSTRGTGGEKLFF
TRBV14	-	TRBJ1-1	TGTGCCAGCAGCTGGGGGGGATTCTGGAACACTGAAGCTTTCTTT	CASSWGGFWNTEAFF
TRBV29-1	-	TRBJ1-3	TGCAGCGTTGAAGTAGCGAGGTCTGGAAACACCATATATTTT	CSVEVARSGNTIYF
TRBV19	-	TRBJ2-7	TGTGCCAGTAGTGTGGGGGGTTCCTACGAGCAGTACTTC	CASSVGGSYEQYF
TRBV7-9	TRBD2	TRBJ2-1	TGTGCCAGCAGCTTCCCGACTAGCGGGACACAACGCGAGCAGTTCTTC	CASSFPTSGTQREQFF
TRBV5-1	TRBD2	TRBJ2-1	TGCGCCAGCAGCCCCCAAGCGGGAGCTAGGAATGAGCAGTTCTTC	CASSPQAGARNEQFF
TRBV10-1	TRBD1	TRBJ2-2	TGCGCCAGCAGTGAAGGACAGGGGGCTAACACCGGGGAGCTGTTTTTT	CASSEGQGANTGELFF
TRBV27	TRBD1	TRBJ1-1	TGTGCCAGCAATGGACAGGCGAACACTGAAGCTTTCTTT	CASNGQANTEAFF
TRBV2	-	TRBJ1-1	TGTGCCAGCACTCAGGATTTGAACACTGAAGCTTTCTTT	CASTQDLNTEAFF
TRBV7-8	TRBD2	TRBJ2-5	TGTGCCAGCAGCGCCAGGACTAGCGGGAGGGGGGAGACCCAGTACTTC	CASSARTSGRGETQYF
TRBV5-5	TRBD1	TRBJ2-5	TGTGCCAGCAGCTTAACCGGACAGGGGAAACAAGAGACCCAGTACTTC	CASSLTGQGKQETQYF
TRBV28	TRBD1	TRBJ1-6	TGTGCCAGCAGTTTATGGCTAGACAGGGGCCCCTATAATTCACCCCTCCACTTT	CASSLWLDRGPYNSPLHF
TRBV19	-	TRBJ1-5	TGTGCCAGTAGTATAGGTTTTTCGAGTAGCAATCAGCCCCAGCATTTT	CASSIGFSSSNQPQHF
TRBV7-9	-	TRBJ2-3	TGTGCCAGCAGCTTCTCCCTTCCCGTGGATACGCAGTATTTT	CASSFSLPVDTQYF
TRBV6-5	TRBD2	TRBJ2-1	TGTGCCAGCAGTCCCCAGCGGGGCTACAATGAGCAGTTCTTC	CASSPQRGYNEQFF
TRBV5-1	-	TRBJ1-2	TGCGCCAGCAGCTTGGAGGCGGGAAACTATGGCTACACCTTC	CASSLEAGNYGYTF
TRBV19	TRBD2	TRBJ2-2	TGTGCCAGTAGTAATCTAGCGGGTGGGGTGTTCACCGGGGAGCTGTTTTTT	CASSNLAGGVFTGELFF
TRBV19	TRBD2	TRBJ2-3	TGTGCCAGTAGTAGAGGGACTAGCGGCCTACTCCGCACAGATACGCAGTATTTT	CASSRGTSGLLRTDTQYF
TRBV5-1	-	TRBJ1-1	TGCGCCAGCAGTTTGGAGACAGGTTACACTGAAGCTTTCTTT	CASSLETGYTEAFF
TRBV6-5	-	TRBJ1-1	TGTGCCAGCAGGACCCCCCGCGGGGCCACTGAAGCTTTCTTT	CASRTPRGATEAFF
TRBV19	-	TRBJ1-1	TGTGCCAGTAGTATAATGGGAACAGGGAACACTGAAGCTTTCTTT	CASSIMGTGNTEAFF
TRBV25-1	-	TRBJ1-3	TGTGCCAGCAGTGAATCCGGGGGATACTCTGGAAACACCATATATTTT	CASSESGGYSGNTIYF
TRBV5-1	-	TRBJ2-1	TGCGCCAGCAGCGTTACAGGGAGCTCCTACAATGAGCAGTTCTTC	CASSVTGSSYNEQFF
TRBV10-3	-	TRBJ2-1	TGTGCCATCAGTGAGGGGGACATAAGCAATGAGCAGTTCTTC	CAISEGDISNEQFF
TRBV6-6	TRBD1	TRBJ2-2	TGTGCCAGCAGACTGGGACAGGGGGAGAACACCGGGGAGCTGTTTTTT	CASRLGQGENTGELFF
TRBV19	TRBD2	TRBJ2-7	TGTGCCAGTAGGTCCTTCAGCGGGACCACCTACGAGCAGTACTTC	CASRSFSGTTYEQYF
TRBV6-5	-	TRBJ1-5	TGTGCCAGCAGACGACTCGGTGGCGGATATCAGCCCCAGCATTTT	CASRRLGGGYQPQHF
TRBV2	-	TRBJ2-1	TGTGCCAGCAGGCGCGGGGCTTTCAATGAGCAGTTCTTC	CASRRGAFNEQFF
TRBV28	TRBD2	TRBJ2-7	TGTGCCAGCAGTTCCGTCGCTAGCGGGACCCCCTACGAGCAGTACTTC	CASSSVASGTPYEQYF
TRBV6-6	-	TRBJ2-2	TGTGCCAGCAGTTACCTCATCCGGGAAGAACACCGGGGAGCTGTTTTT	CASSYLIREEHRGAVF
TRBV2	TRBD2	TRBJ2-7	TGTGCCAGCAGTGATAGTAAAGGGACTAGCACCTACGAACAGTACTTC	CASSDSKGTSTYEQYF
TRBV5-1	TRBD1	TRBJ2-7	TGCGCCAGCAGGAAAGGGACAGACGAGCAGTACTTC	CASRKGTDEQYF
TRBV10-2	TRBD1	TRBJ1-1	TGCGCCAGCAGGAGTGGGACAGGGTGGAGCACTGAAGCTTTCTTT	CASRSGTGWSTEAFF
TRBV18	-	TRBJ2-7	TGTGCCAGCTCAAGTTACAGTTCCTACGAGCAGTACTTC	CASSSYSSYEQYF
TRBV5-1	TRBD1	TRBJ1-1	TGCGCCAGCAGCAGGGACAGGAACACTGAAGCTTTCTTT	CASSRDRNTEAFF